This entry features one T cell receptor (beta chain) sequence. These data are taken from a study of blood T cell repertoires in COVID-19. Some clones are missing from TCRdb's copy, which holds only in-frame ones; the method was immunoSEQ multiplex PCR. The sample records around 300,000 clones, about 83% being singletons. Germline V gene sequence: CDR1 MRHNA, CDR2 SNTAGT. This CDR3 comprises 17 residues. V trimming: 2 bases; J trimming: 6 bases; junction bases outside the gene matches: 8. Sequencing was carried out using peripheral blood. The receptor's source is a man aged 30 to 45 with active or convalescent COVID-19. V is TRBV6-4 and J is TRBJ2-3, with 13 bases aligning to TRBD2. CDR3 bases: TGTGCCAGCAGTGACAACCCGGGGACTAGCGGGGCCGATACGCAGTATTTT. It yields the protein CASSDNPGTSGADTQYF.